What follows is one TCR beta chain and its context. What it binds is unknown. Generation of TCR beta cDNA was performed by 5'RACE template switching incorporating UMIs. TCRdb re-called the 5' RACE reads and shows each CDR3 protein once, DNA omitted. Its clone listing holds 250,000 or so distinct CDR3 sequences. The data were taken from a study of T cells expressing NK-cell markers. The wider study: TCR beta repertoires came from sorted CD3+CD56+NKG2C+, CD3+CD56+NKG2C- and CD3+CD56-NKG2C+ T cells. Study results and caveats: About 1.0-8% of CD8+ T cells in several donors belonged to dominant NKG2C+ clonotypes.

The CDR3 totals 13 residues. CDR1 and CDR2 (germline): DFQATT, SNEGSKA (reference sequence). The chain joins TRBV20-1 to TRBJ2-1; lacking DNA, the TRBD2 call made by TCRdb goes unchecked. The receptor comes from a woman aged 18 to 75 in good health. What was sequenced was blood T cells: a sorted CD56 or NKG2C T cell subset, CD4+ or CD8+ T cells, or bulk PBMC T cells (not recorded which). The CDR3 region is CSPDYDSYNEQFF.